The 30 T cell receptor beta chains presented below share a single source sample, sequenced in a study of OX40 agonist ivuxolimab in advanced cancers. Some clones are missing from TCRdb's copy, which holds only in-frame ones; the method was immunoSEQ multiplex PCR. Of approximately 99,000 clones in the sample, roughly 94% were seen once. The source material was CD4+ or CD8+ T cells sorted from blood, sampled in a trial of the OX40 agonist ivuxolimab. Receptors originate from an adult with an advanced solid tumor such as melanoma, head and neck, liver or kidney cancer.

The genes are TRBV7-9 and TRBJ1-2, with D unclear. This CDR3 contains 12 residues. CDR1 is SEHNR and CDR2 is FQNEAQ in the germline V gene (reference sequence). V was shortened by 5 bases and J by 1 base, with 5 bases between the two germline ends. In nucleotides, the CDR3 is TGTGCCAGCAGCAGGGTTAACTATGGCTACACCTTC. This translates into CASSRVNYGYTF.

The V and J genes are TRBV4-3 and TRBJ1-1, with TRBD1 as a possible D gene (5 bases). V lost 0 bases and J 4 bases, leaving 9 bases between the germline ends. This CDR3 spans 14 amino acids. In germline, CDR1 is LGHNA, CDR2 YSLEER. The CDR3 DNA follows: TGCGCCAGCAGCCAAGATTGGGGGGGCACTGAAGCTTTCTTT. Protein product: CASSQDWGGTEAFF.

The J gene is TRBJ1-2, the V gene TRBV6-6; 7 nucleotides align to TRBD1. This CDR3 comprises 14 residues. The ends lost 4 bases at V and 2 bases at J; junction bases unmatched: 4. The germline gives CDR1 MNHNY, CDR2 SVGAGI (reference sequence). CDR3 protein: CASSFPDRNYGYTF. CDR3 nucleotide sequence: TGTGCCAGCAGTTTCCCGGACAGGAACTATGGCTACACCTTC.

Turning to this clone: At one of its ends the junction is not consistent with the germline gene, which may arise from a read error. The chain is built from TRBV28 and TRBJ1-5, with D unresolved. The length of the CDR3 is 12 residues. CDR1 is MDHEN, CDR2 SYDVKM, per germline. CDR3 residues: CASSLSVLPANF. The CDR3 DNA reads TGTGCCAGCAGTTTATCGGTCCTCCCGGCGAATTTT.

The J gene is TRBJ1-4, the V gene TRBV5-1; a weak D match, TRBD1 (5 bases). The CDR3 has 14 residues. V was pared by 4 bases and J by 6 bases, with 13 bases between. Looked up from germline, CDR1 is SGHRS and CDR2 is YFSETQ. The CDR3 sequence is CASSQTGGHEKLFF. CDR3 nucleotide sequence: TGCGCCAGCAGCCAAACAGGAGGCCATGAAAAACTGTTTTTT.

V and J are TRBV6-5 and TRBJ1-5, with TRBD1 as a possible D gene (6 bases). The CDR3 is made up of 15 amino acids. Germline loops: CDR1 MNHEY, CDR2 SVGAGI. The V end was cut by 0 bases, the J end by 4 bases, with 10 bases between. CDR3 sequence reads: CASSYSRTGNQPQHF. The CDR3 DNA is TGTGCCAGCAGTTACTCGAGAACAGGGAATCAGCCCCAGCATTTT.

The genes are TRBV21-1 and TRBJ1-5. TRBV21-1 counts as a pseudogene. The CDR3 has 16 residues. This CDR3 reads CASSSRRAGRNQPQHF. Here the CDR3 DNA reads TGTGCCAGCAGCTCCCGACGCGCCGGGCGCAATCAGCCCCAGCATTTT.

DNA for the CDR3: TGTGCCAGCAGCTTAGGACTGGAAAACATTCAGTACTTC. This translates into CASSLGLENIQYF. The chain couples TRBV7-2 to TRBJ2-4; no clear D gene. Germline V gives CDR1 SGHTA, CDR2 FQGNSA. The CDR3 is made up of 13 amino acids. The V end lost 1 base, the J end lost 5 bases, and 6 bases lay between the germline ends.

V is TRBV6-6 and J is TRBJ1-6, with TRBD1 as a possible D gene (5 bases). CDR1 MNHNY and CDR2 SVGAGI come from the germline V gene (reference sequence). The CDR3 spans 13 residues. The ends were cut back, 5 bases at V and 8 bases at J, with 10 bases in the middle. CDR3 sequence: CASSGSGHSPLHF. CDR3 DNA: TGTGCCAGCAGTGGCTCGGGACATTCACCCCTCCACTTT.

CDR3 coding DNA: TGTGCCAGCAGTTTTCCAAGAACCGGGACCACCACCTACGAGCAGTACTTC. Its protein is CASSFPRTGTTTYEQYF. V usage is TRBV28 and J usage is TRBJ2-7; the D gene could be TRBD1 or TRBD2 (5 bases each). In germline, CDR1 is MDHEN, CDR2 SYDVKM. The CDR3 totals 17 residues. The germline V and J ends were trimmed by 3 bases and 2 bases, with 20 bases remaining between them.

This chain uses TRBV7-8 with TRBJ1-2; possible D gene TRBD1, 5 bases. The CDR3 is 16 amino acids. The ends were cut back, 1 base at V and 0 bases at J, with 12 bases in the middle. Germline lookup yields CDR1 SGHVS and CDR2 FQNEAQ. The chain's CDR3 is CASSLGGADPNYGYTF. Here the CDR3 DNA reads TGTGCCAGCAGCTTAGGCGGGGCAGACCCTAACTATGGCTACACCTTC.

The rearrangement joins TRBV4-2 to TRBJ1-3; D perhaps matches TRBD1 (6 bases). Trimming removed 0 bases from V and 4 bases from J, with 10 bases in between. Germline lookup yields CDR1 LGHNA and CDR2 YNFKEQ. This CDR3 contains 15 residues. CDR3 sequence (DNA): TGTGCCAGCAGCCAAGAGGGACAAGCGGGAAACACCATATATTTT. The encoded protein is CASSQEGQAGNTIYF.

The chain joins TRBV2 to TRBJ1-3; TRBD1 might be the D (5 bases). Germline CDR1 reads SNHLY; CDR2 reads FYNNEI. The CDR3 is 16 residues long. V shed 5 bases and J shed 0 bases, with 14 bases lying between them. CDR3 DNA sequence: TGTGCCAGCAGTCCGACCAGGGTGGGCTCTGGAAACACCATATATTTT. This sequence encodes CASSPTRVGSGNTIYF.

The chain uses TRBV7-6 and TRBJ1-1; no clear D gene. From germline, CDR1 is SGHVS and CDR2 FNYEAQ. The CDR3 is made up of 13 amino acids. V was cut by 4 bases and J by 5 bases, with 11 bases left in between. Here the CDR3 DNA reads TGTGCCAGCAGCTCCTCTACGGGGACTGAAGCTTTCTTT. It specifies CASSSSTGTEAFF.

The rearrangement joins TRBV25-1 to TRBJ2-5; 10 bases map to TRBD1. The V gene end was trimmed by 7 bases and the J gene end by 3 bases; junction bases not matched to a gene: 5. The CDR3 sequence is 14 residues long. CDR1 and CDR2 from the germline V gene are MGHDK and SYGVNS. The CDR3 spells CASNRQGAEETQYF. CDR3 nucleotide sequence: TGTGCCAGCAACCGACAGGGGGCAGAAGAGACCCAGTACTTC.

The J gene is TRBJ2-2, the V gene TRBV29-1; D possibly corresponds to TRBD1 (6 bases). There are 16 residues in the CDR3. Germline V lookup: CDR1 SQVTM, CDR2 ANQGSEA. V lost 4 bases and J lost 0, with 15 bases in between. CDR3 coding DNA: TGCAGCGTTGGGGGGACACAGAATTCGAACACCGGGGAGCTGTTTTTT. Its protein is CSVGGTQNSNTGELFF.

The chain uses TRBV5-1 and TRBJ2-7; 11 bases are shared with TRBD2. The CDR3 has 16 amino acids. V lost 4 bases and J lost 2; bases outside the gene matches: 8. Germline loops: CDR1 SGHRS, CDR2 YFSETQ. The CDR3 region is CASSLLAGGPAYEQYF. The CDR3 coding sequence is TGCGCCAGCAGCCTATTAGCGGGAGGGCCGGCCTACGAGCAGTACTTC.

Regarding this clone: Distinct nucleotide sequences in the sample also encode this CDR3. This sequence joins TRBV5-4 and TRBJ2-2; 7 nucleotides match TRBD2. V lost 2 bases, J lost 0 bases, and 4 bases stayed unmatched. The germline gives CDR1 SGHNT, CDR2 YYREEE (reference sequence). The CDR3 consists of 16 residues. DNA of the CDR3: TGTGCCAGCAGCTTAGGGCTAGCGGCGAACACCGGGGAGCTGTTTTTT. Protein: CASSLGLAANTGELFF. The full variable domain, its missing parts supplied by reference TRBV5-4 and TRBJ2-2, is ETGVTQSPTHLIKTRGQQVTLRCSSQSGHNTVSWYQQALGQGPQFIFQYYREEENGRGNFPPRFSGLQFPNYSSELNVNALELDDSALYLCASSLGLAANTGELFFGEGSRLTVL.

Only one count was recorded for this clone. The chain has TRBV11-2 and TRBJ1-4; the D is unclear. The CDR3 is made up of 16 amino acids. Germline CDR1 reads SGHAT; CDR2 reads FQNNGV. Trimming removed 5 bases at V and 6 bases at J, with 19 bases between. The CDR3 loop is CASSPISGQIHEKLFF. The CDR3 DNA reads as TGTGCCAGCAGCCCCATCTCTGGGCAGATACATGAAAAACTGTTTTTT.

This chain joins TRBV28 and TRBJ2-1; D not certain. The CDR3 is 12 amino acids. In germline, CDR1 is MDHEN, CDR2 SYDVKM. Trimming took 8 bases from V and 1 from J, leaving 6 bases between them. The CDR3 here is CASGPSYNEQFF. DNA of the CDR3: TGTGCCAGCGGCCCTTCCTACAATGAGCAGTTCTTC.

The chain carries TRBV28 and TRBJ2-1; TRBD2 matches 14 bases. J lost 0 bases, V lost 3 bases, and 10 bases had no gene match. CDR1 and CDR2 from the germline V gene are MDHEN and SYDVKM. CDR3 length equals 20 residues. The CDR3 region is CASSFPTSGRAVGSYNEQFF. Written as DNA, the CDR3 is TGTGCCAGCAGTTTCCCGACTAGCGGGAGGGCCGTGGGCTCCTACAATGAGCAGTTCTTC.

The genes are TRBV9 and TRBJ2-1, with 9 bases matching TRBD2. In germline, CDR1 is SGDLS, CDR2 YYNGEE. The junction had 6 bases not matched to a gene; V was cut back by 1 base and J by 4 bases. CDR3 length: 16 amino acids. The CDR3 protein is CASSVMAGGPYNEQFF. CDR3 nucleotides: TGTGCCAGCAGCGTAATGGCGGGAGGGCCTTACAATGAGCAGTTCTTC.

The J gene is TRBJ2-3, the V gene TRBV7-2; D is perhaps TRBD1 (6 bases). The CDR3 extends over 14 amino acids. Germline V gene lookup returns CDR1 SGHTA and CDR2 FQGNSA. Trimming cost V 4 bases and J 2 bases, with 10 bases left between them. The CDR3 DNA sequence: TGTGCCAGCAGCTCGGGACACATCACAGATACGCAGTATTTT. This gives the protein CASSSGHITDTQYF.

The rearrangement uses TRBV7-8 and TRBJ1-1, with TRBD1 matching over 8 bases. Trimming took 5 bases from V and 5 from J; bases not matched to a gene: 7. The CDR3 consists of 14 residues. Germline CDR1 and CDR2: SGHVS and FQNEAQ. The CDR3 reads CASSTDRGGTEAFF. CDR3 in DNA: TGTGCCAGCAGCACCGACAGGGGTGGGACTGAAGCTTTCTTT.

The V gene is TRBV19, the J gene TRBJ2-5, with 8 bases fitting TRBD1. The germline V gene has CDR1 LNHDA and CDR2 SQIVND (reference sequence). The CDR3 has 15 residues. The ends lost 5 bases at V and 2 bases at J; junction bases unmatched: 7. CDR3 sequence (DNA): TGTGCCAGTAGTCCCATAAGGGACAGGCAAGAGACCCAGTACTTC. This gives the protein CASSPIRDRQETQYF.

V gene TRBV2 combines with J gene TRBJ2-2; possible D gene TRBD1, 6 bases. V lost 6 bases and J 3 bases, leaving 14 bases between the germline ends. The CDR3 runs to 15 residues. From germline, CDR1 is SNHLY and CDR2 FYNNEI. CDR3 region: CASRQRDTYTGELFF. In DNA form, the CDR3 reads TGTGCCAGCAGACAGAGGGACACGTACACCGGGGAGCTGTTTTTT.

V usage is TRBV18 and J usage is TRBJ1-1; D might be TRBD1 (6 bases). The CDR3 spans 13 residues. The V and J ends lost 8 bases and 1 base respectively, with 11 bases between them. CDR1 and CDR2 from the germline V gene are KGHSH and LQKENI. In DNA, the CDR3 is TGTGCCAGCAGACAGGAGGCGAACACTGAAGCTTTCTTT. Amino acids: CASRQEANTEAFF.

The V call is TRBV28, the J call TRBJ1-1, with D possibly matching TRBD1 (5 bases). CDR3 length equals 18 residues. Germline V lookup: CDR1 MDHEN, CDR2 SYDVKM. V lost 1 base to trimming and J lost 0 bases, with 18 bases between them. The CDR3 loop is CASSLYWSLTDMNTEAFF. The CDR3 DNA reads TGTGCCAGCAGTTTATATTGGTCCCTGACAGATATGAACACTGAAGCTTTCTTT.

The J gene is TRBJ1-1, the V gene TRBV7-2, with D perhaps matching TRBD1 (5 bases). The CDR3 spans 17 residues. Between the trimmed V and J ends, which lost 3 bases and 0 bases, there was a span of 17 bases. In germline, CDR1 is SGHTA, CDR2 FQGNSA. DNA for the CDR3: TGTGCCAGCAGCTTCGGGGCAAGCGGCGTAATGAACACTGAAGCTTTCTTT. Its protein is CASSFGASGVMNTEAFF.

The table lists this clone with a count of one. The rearrangement joins TRBV5-6 to TRBJ2-1; 14 nucleotides match TRBD2. The V segment lost 4 bases and the J segment 4 bases; nucleotides outside the gene matches: 10. Germline V gene lookup returns CDR1 SGHDT and CDR2 YYEEEE. The CDR3 has 18 residues. This chain's CDR3 is CASSLLTSGRAVYNEQFF. CDR3 DNA sequence: TGTGCCAGCAGCCTTTTGACTAGCGGGAGGGCCGTATACAATGAGCAGTTCTTC.